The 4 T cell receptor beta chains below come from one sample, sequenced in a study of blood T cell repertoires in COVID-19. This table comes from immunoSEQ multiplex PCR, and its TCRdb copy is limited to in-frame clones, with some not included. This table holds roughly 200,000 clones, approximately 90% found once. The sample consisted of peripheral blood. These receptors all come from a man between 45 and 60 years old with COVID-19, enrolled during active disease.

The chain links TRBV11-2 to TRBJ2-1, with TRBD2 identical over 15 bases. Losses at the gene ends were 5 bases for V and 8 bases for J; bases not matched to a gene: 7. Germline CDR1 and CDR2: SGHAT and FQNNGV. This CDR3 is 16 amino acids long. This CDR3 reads CASSPRGLAGGDEQFF. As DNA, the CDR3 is TGTGCCAGCAGCCCGCGCGGACTAGCGGGGGGGGATGAGCAGTTCTTC.

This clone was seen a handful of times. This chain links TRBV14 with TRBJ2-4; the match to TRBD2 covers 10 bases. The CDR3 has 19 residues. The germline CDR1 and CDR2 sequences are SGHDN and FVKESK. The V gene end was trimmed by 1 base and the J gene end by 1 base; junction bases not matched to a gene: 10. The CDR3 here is CASSQGGLAGEAAKNIQYF. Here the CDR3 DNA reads TGTGCCAGCAGCCAAGGAGGGCTAGCGGGAGAGGCGGCCAAAAACATTCAGTACTTC.

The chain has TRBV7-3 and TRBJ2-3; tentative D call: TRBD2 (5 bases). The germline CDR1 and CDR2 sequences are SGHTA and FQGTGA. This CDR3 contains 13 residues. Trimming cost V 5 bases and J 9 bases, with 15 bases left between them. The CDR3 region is CASSPRPPGTQYF. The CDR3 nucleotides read TGTGCCAGCAGCCCCCGCCCGCCGGGGACGCAGTATTTT.

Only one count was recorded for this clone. For the CDR3, the DNA is TGTGCCTGGAGTGGGCAGGGATGGGCCGGGGAGCTGTTTTTT. Its translation: CAWSGQGWAGELFF. This chain uses TRBV30 with TRBJ2-2; D perhaps matches TRBD1 (5 bases). V was cut by 1 base and J by 6 bases, with 12 bases left in between. The germline CDR1 and CDR2 sequences are GTSNPN and SVGIG (reference sequence). CDR3 length: 14 amino acids.